This TCR beta chain was found in a study of blood T cells in healthy people across ages. CDR1 and CDR2 (germline): SGHAT, FQNNGV. The length of the CDR3 is 19 residues. The use of a sample-barcoded 5' primer and a J-beta primer mix characterized a second PCR of roughly 6 to 11 cycles. No fewer than 3 million CDR3-containing paired-end reads came from each sample. TCRdb redid the calling of the 5' RACE reads with MiXCR, one entry per CDR3 protein. Of more than 550,000 distinct CDR3 sequences in the sample, over 20% are singletons; the top ten hold around a fifth. Roughly 10 milliliters of peripheral blood were drawn from each donor. Findings of the study overall: A greater number of naive CD4+ cells and higher diversity distinguished long-lived donors from aged donors.

Note on this clonotype: Antigen specificity is unknown. At one end, the junction sequence differs from germline, possibly due to a read error.

This sequence originates from a man between 70 and 80 years old in good health. Sequences were obtained from blood. The gene calls are TRBV11-2 and TRBJ2-2, with 10 bases matching TRBD2. This chain's CDR3 is CASRVGHLAGVSGTVELFF. CDR3 nucleotide sequence: TGTGCCAGCAGAGTTGGGCACCTAGCGGGAGTCTCGGGGACCGTGGAGCTGTTTTTT.